The 7 T cell receptor beta chains listed next were all sequenced from one sample in a study of OX40 agonist ivuxolimab in advanced cancers. The data were produced by immunoSEQ multiplex PCR, yet TCRdb's version contains in-frame clones alone and is incomplete. The data show about 100,000 clones, approximately 90% seen once. The input for sequencing was CD4+ or CD8+ T cells sorted from blood, taken in a trial of the OX40 agonist ivuxolimab. These receptors all stem from an adult with an advanced solid tumor such as melanoma, head and neck, liver or kidney cancer.

The chain carries TRBV5-1 and TRBJ1-1; D is unresolved. This CDR3 region has 14 residues. Germline V gives CDR1 SGHRS, CDR2 YFSETQ. The V gene lost 4 bases and the J gene lost 1 base, with 11 bases spanning the gap. The CDR3: CASSLSPANTEAFF. The CDR3 bases are TGCGCCAGCAGCCTCTCGCCTGCGAACACTGAAGCTTTCTTT.

This clone appeared a few times. CDR3 sequence: CASSFFFLGDYNEQFF. CDR3 nucleotide sequence: TGTGCCAGCAGCTTTTTCTTCCTAGGGGACTACAATGAGCAGTTCTTC. The J gene is TRBJ2-1, the V gene TRBV7-3; D is perhaps TRBD1 (5 bases). The V end was cut by 3 bases, the J end by 3 bases, with 15 bases between. Germline V gene sequence: CDR1 SGHTA, CDR2 FQGTGA. The CDR3 sequence is 16 residues long. Full variable domain (rest looked up from reference TRBV7-3 and TRBJ2-1): GAGVSQTPSNKVTEKGKYVELRCDPISGHTALYWYRQSLGQGPEFLIYFQGTGAADDSGLPNDRFFAVRPEGSVSTLKIQRTERGDSAVYLCASSFFFLGDYNEQFFGPGTRLTVL.

The genes are TRBV15 and TRBJ2-3, with TRBD2 as a possible D gene (6 bases). V was cut by 3 bases and J by 2 bases, with 12 bases left in between. The germline V gene encodes CDR1 LNHNV and CDR2 YYDKDF (reference sequence). This CDR3 has 15 residues. CDR3 sequence: CATSRGGGNTDTQYF. Here the CDR3 DNA reads TGTGCCACCAGCAGGGGTGGCGGGAACACAGATACGCAGTATTTT. Full variable domain (rest looked up from reference TRBV15 and TRBJ2-3): DAMVIQNPRYQVTQFGKPVTLSCSQTLNHNVMYWYQQKSSQAPKLLFHYYDKDFNNEADTPDNFQSRRPNTSFCFLDIRSPGLGDTAMYLCATSRGGGNTDTQYFGPGTRLTVL.

The genes are TRBV4-1 and TRBJ2-2; TRBD1 matches at 7 bases. Unmatched junction bases numbered 3, after V lost 3 bases and J lost 2 bases. From germline, CDR1 is MGHRA and CDR2 YSYEKL. The CDR3 is 15 residues long. This CDR3 is CASSHRDSNTGELFF. As DNA, the CDR3 is TGCGCCAGCAGCCACCGGGACAGCAACACCGGGGAGCTGTTTTTT.

This sequence joins TRBV10-3 and TRBJ1-5; D unresolved. Per germline, CDR1 ENHRY and CDR2 SYGVKD. The CDR3 has 15 residues. Trimming took off 2 bases at V and 1 base at J, with 9 bases between the two ends. For the CDR3, the DNA is TGTGCCATCAGTGAGGAGGGATTGAGCAATCAGCCCCAGCATTTT. It yields the protein CAISEEGLSNQPQHF.

The chain links TRBV6-5 to TRBJ2-7, with TRBD1 matching 7 bases. The CDR3 has 14 residues. V was clipped by 3 bases and J by 3 bases; unmatched bases: 5. Per germline, CDR1 MNHEY and CDR2 SVGAGI. In DNA form, the CDR3 reads TGTGCCAGCAGTTATGTCGCAGGGGGCTACGAGCAGTACTTC. It specifies CASSYVAGGYEQYF.

The chain couples TRBV7-2 to TRBJ2-1; 8 nucleotides match TRBD2. This CDR3 contains 16 residues. J was trimmed by 1 base and V by 0 bases; bases with no gene match: 2. CDR1 and CDR2 from the germline V gene are SGHTA and FQGNSA. The CDR3: CASSLASGTSYNEQFF. In DNA, the CDR3 is TGTGCCAGCAGCTTAGCTAGCGGGACATCCTACAATGAGCAGTTCTTC.